This TCR beta chain was sequenced in a study of human T cells and chemical hapten exposure. Study information: Alopecia areata, totalis and universalis patients, mostly female, were included.

The time point was: patch test 1, 2 weeks after DPC sensitization. Treatment here: therapeutic diphenylcyclopropenone sensitization with weekly scalp DPC. Trimming left V 5 bases short and J 0 bases short, with 14 bases between. The CDR3 runs to 15 residues. CDR1 and CDR2 (germline): MNHEY, SMNVEV (reference sequence). MiXCR, run by TCRdb on the RACE reads, gives a single entry per CDR3 protein. The table shows around 100,000 distinct CDR3 sequences, with approximately 11% occurring only once. The sample in question was whole blood, obtained in connection with sensitization to the hapten diphenylcyclopropenone (DPC). The receptor comes from a woman aged 40 to 50 with alopecia areata. Some clones in this sample may be carry-over from other donors' samples. This rearrangement joins TRBV27 to TRBJ2-7, with a tentative D call TRBD1 (6 bases). Here the CDR3 reads CASSTRDKNSYEQYF. Here the CDR3 DNA reads TGTGCCAGCAGTACCCGGGACAAAAACTCCTACGAGCAGTACTTC.